This T cell receptor beta chain was sequenced for a study of OX40 agonist ivuxolimab in advanced cancers. Whole-study context: Two cutaneous melanoma patients and one hepatocellular carcinoma patient, three in all, had partial responses. The study's findings and limits: Doses of 0.1 to 3.0 mg/kg were accompanied by clonal expansion of CD4+ and CD8+ blood T cells by week 6. CD8+ T cells averaged more expanded clones than CD4+.

This clone appeared once. What it recognizes is unknown. TCRdb's copy holds only in-frame clones and misses some; the assay was immunoSEQ multiplex PCR. Of some 29,000 clones detected, about 87% appear once; the ten largest clones hold nearly 20%. Germline V gene data show CDR1 as SGHKS and CDR2 as YYEKEE (reference sequence). Trimming stripped 0 bases from V and 6 bases from J, with 11 bases between. This CDR3 comprises 14 residues. This TCR was sampled from an adult with an advanced solid tumor such as melanoma, head and neck, liver or kidney cancer. This chain links TRBV5-5 with TRBJ2-3, with D maybe TRBD1 (6 bases). The specimen comprised CD4+ or CD8+ T cells sorted from blood, sampled in a trial of the OX40 agonist ivuxolimab. This CDR3 reads CASSLEAGVDTQYF. The CDR3 coding sequence is TGTGCCAGCAGCTTGGAGGCAGGGGTCGATACGCAGTATTTT. The full variable domain, in which reference TRBV5-5 and TRBJ2-3 provide the parts outside the CDR3, is DAGVTQSPTHLIKTRGQQVTLRCSPISGHKSVSWYQQVLGQGPQFIFQYYEKEERGRGNFPDRFSARQFPNYSSELNVNALLLGDSALYLCASSLEAGVDTQYFGPGTRLTVL.